This TCR beta chain was documented in a study of Graves' ophthalmopathy and Graves' hyperthyroidism. Study details: At the time of initial diagnosis and before any treatment, peripheral blood was collected. Study-wide findings and caveats: In blood, most expanded thyroid clonotypes above 0.001 frequency were also detected.

As concerns this clonotype: Its specificity is not known.

V was clipped by 4 bases and J by 1 base, with 16 bases between them. The length of the CDR3 is 16 residues. Per the germline V gene, CDR1 is SGHRS and CDR2 is YFSETQ. A duration under 3 months, NOSPECS ≥4, CAS ≥3 and moderate-to-severe activity characterized the donors with ophthalmopathy. The diagnosis combined clinical symptoms, thyroxine, TRAb, thyroid ultrasound and orbital computed tomography scans. RNA transcripts yielded amplified TCR beta CDR3 regions. The workflow started with a first-round RT-PCR run with HTBI primers and then moved on to a second-round multiplex PCR. MiXCR, applied by TCRdb to the multiplex PCR reads, yields one record per CDR3 protein. This sample has some 150,000 distinct CDR3 sequences, with roughly 36% found just once.

This TCR came from a man aged 25-45 years with Graves' ophthalmopathy. V usage is TRBV5-1 and J usage is TRBJ2-3; D remains unclear. Sequencing input: peripheral blood. The CDR3 region is CASSSIAPLRTDTQYF. CDR3 DNA: TGCGCCAGCAGCAGTATAGCCCCACTACGCACAGATACGCAGTATTTT.